The entry below describes one TCR beta chain. No antigen is known for it. No base-level quality is on record; no much larger clone is a single base apart. Participants in the prospective study were enrolled through a virtual design, were aged roughly 18 to 90 years, and lived in roughly 24 United States geographic areas. Cohort assignment in the prospective study relied on participant-reported clinical history from a screening survey and a study questionnaire. A participant counted as exposed if, within 2 weeks of entering the study, that participant had been in contact with someone who had a PCR-confirmed or clinician-diagnosed COVID-19 case. Mobile phlebotomists in the prospective study collected whole blood, serum and a nasopharyngeal or oropharyngeal swab from every participant. Prospective study participants could optionally give additional blood draws and questionnaires over an approximately two-month period. Before DNA extraction, blood samples from the prospective study were shipped at room temperature or frozen.

This sample stems from a study of blood T cell repertoires in COVID-19 (dated by TCRdb to about 2020). Broadly, across the study: Samples from collaborators originated in the United States, Italy and Spain and spanned both the acute and convalescent phases of COVID-19. The prospective study material was composed of cDNA or gDNA derived from T cells, B-cell-depleted T cells, or PBMCs. The dataset comprised deeply sampled blood TCRbeta repertoires from subjects exposed to, actively infected with, or recovered from COVID-19. The repertoires were made available in a free public database intended to serve as a resource for research on the immune response to SARS-CoV-2. Samples came from the ongoing ImmuneRACE study (first 160 participants) plus 1,254 subjects from 6 global collaborators. A de-identified subject ID, COVID-19 status, age in years and sex were almost always included in the sample metadata. Where HLA class I and class II types were available, the types were taken from metadata supplied by the sample provider, not from assay-based typing.

TCRbeta CDR3 regions were amplified from genomic DNA using the immunoSEQ Assay, a bias-controlled multiplex PCR. In the original analysis: Within the assay, amplification of reference gene primers was used to estimate how many nucleated cells each sample contained. To quantify the absolute abundance of each unique TCRbeta CDR3 rearrangement, sequence reads were collapsed and filtered. Productive Simpson clonality was computed per sample as the square root of Simpson's diversity index over productive rearrangements. TCRdb's version of the immuneACCESS table is confined to in-frame rearrangements and falls short of the full clone set. An unresolved V gene accounts for under half of the shortfall where checked; the remainder is of unknown origin. V, J and clone size are taken as reported in that table, and D and trimming were inferred from the DNA itself. The sample contains fewer than 250,000 clones, nearly 90% of them found a single time. The ten largest clones represent around 15% of the sample.

Results the study describes overall, beyond this receptor: Clinical and demographic metadata were provided uncurated, with the amount varying by source and participant.

Sequencing input: PBMCs or T cells enriched from blood (not recorded which). The clonotype originates from a man under 40 who had been exposed to COVID-19.

The CDR3 region reads CASQRDRLADTQYF. The DNA sequence follows: TGTGCCAGCCAAAGGGACAGGTTGGCAGATACGCAGTATTTT. The chain couples TRBV2 to TRBJ2-3, and 8 bases in between align with TRBD1. V lost 8 bases and J lost 4 bases, and the count of bases not matched to a germline gene is 8. From its cysteine to its phenylalanine, the CDR3 spans 14 amino acids. Of all the DNA, just the CDR3 is kept, 42 bases in frame from base 1. The germline V gene yields SNHLY for CDR1 and FYNNEI for CDR2.